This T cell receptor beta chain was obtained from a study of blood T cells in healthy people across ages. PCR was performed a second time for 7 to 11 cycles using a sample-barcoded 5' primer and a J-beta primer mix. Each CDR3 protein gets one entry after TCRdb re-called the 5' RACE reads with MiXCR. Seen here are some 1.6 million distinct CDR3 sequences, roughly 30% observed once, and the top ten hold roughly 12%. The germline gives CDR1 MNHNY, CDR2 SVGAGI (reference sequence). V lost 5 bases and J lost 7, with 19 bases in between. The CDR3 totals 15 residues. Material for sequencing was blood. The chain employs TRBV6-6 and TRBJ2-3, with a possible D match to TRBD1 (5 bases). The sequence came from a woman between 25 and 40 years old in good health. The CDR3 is CASSADKGVVNTQYF. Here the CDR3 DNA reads TGTGCCAGCAGTGCGGACAAAGGAGTGGTAAATACGCAGTATTTT.